These 23 T cell receptor beta chains share one sample of origin, sequenced in a study of blood T cell repertoires in COVID-19. Here immunoSEQ multiplex PCR was the method, and the copy in TCRdb shows in-frame clones only, minus some. The table includes approximately 290,000 clones, 85% to 90% detected once. The source material was PBMCs or T cells enriched from blood (not recorded which). The receptors stem from a woman in her late teens or twenties with acute COVID-19.

The J gene is TRBJ2-1, the V gene TRBV20-1; 11 nucleotides line up with TRBD2. The CDR3 loop spans 14 amino acids. J lost 8 bases, V lost 3 bases, and 6 bases had no gene match. Germline CDR1 is DFQATT and CDR2 is SNEGSKA (reference sequence). In nucleotides, the CDR3 is TGCAGTGCTAGTTTGGCTAGCGGGAGGTATGAGCAGTTCTTC. It specifies CSASLASGRYEQFF.

The V and J genes are TRBV11-2 and TRBJ1-2; D unresolved. This CDR3 has 14 residues. Trimming stripped 0 bases from V and 4 bases from J, with 9 bases between. CDR1 is SGHAT, CDR2 FQNNGV, per germline. DNA of the CDR3: TGTGCCAGCAGCTTAGATCTAGGCGGCTATGGCTACACCTTC. Translating it yields CASSLDLGGYGYTF.

This sequence joins TRBV29-1 and TRBJ2-1; 7 nucleotides agree with TRBD2. Per the germline V gene, CDR1 is SQVTM and CDR2 is ANQGSEA. Trimming removed 6 bases from V and 4 bases from J; junction bases left unmatched: 9. The CDR3 loop spans 14 amino acids. CDR3 nucleotide sequence: TGCAGCGTAACGACTAGCCCCGGGTACAATGAGCAGTTCTTC. It translates to CSVTTSPGYNEQFF.

This sequence joins TRBV5-5 and TRBJ2-1; 15 positions agree with TRBD2. CDR3 length equals 16 residues. The junction had 7 bases not matched to a gene; V was cut back by 4 bases and J by 8 bases. Germline values: CDR1 SGHKS, CDR2 YYEKEE (reference sequence). The CDR3 nucleotides are TGTGCCAGCAGCCGGACTAGCGGGAGGGCTCGACATGAGCAGTTCTTC. Its translation: CASSRTSGRARHEQFF.

The CDR3 DNA is TGTGCCAGCAGCCAAGGCGCCTCCGGCGGCGAAAAACTGTTTTTT. It translates to CASSQGASGGEKLFF. The gene calls are TRBV3-1 (or the pseudogene TRBV3-2) and TRBJ1-4; no clear D. CDR3 length: 15 residues. Germline V gene lookup returns CDR1 LGHDT and CDR2 YNNKEL (reference sequence). Trimming stripped 1 base from V and 8 bases from J, with 14 bases between.

The V gene is TRBV6-4, the J gene TRBJ2-3; TRBD2 aligns across 12 bases. Looked up from germline, CDR1 is MRHNA and CDR2 is SNTAGT. Losses at the gene ends were 4 bases for V and 6 bases for J; bases not matched to a gene: 8. CDR3 length: 16 residues. CDR3 DNA sequence: TGTGCCAGCAGTGCCTCGCTAGCGGGAGGGGTGGATACGCAGTATTTT. This gives the protein CASSASLAGGVDTQYF.

The chain recombines TRBV10-3 with TRBJ1-1; D remains ambiguous. Trimming cost V 10 bases and J 1 base, with 19 bases left between them. Germline assignment: CDR1 ENHRY and CDR2 SYGVKD. The CDR3 has 15 amino acids. This CDR3 reads CATAAGVARNTEAFF. CDR3 DNA sequence: TGTGCCACCGCCGCGGGAGTAGCACGGAACACTGAAGCTTTCTTT.

The chain uses TRBV3-1 (or the pseudogene TRBV3-2) and TRBJ2-1; tentative D call: TRBD2 (6 bases). CDR1 LGHDT and CDR2 YNNKEL come from the germline V gene (reference sequence). V dropped 4 bases and J dropped 8 bases, with 9 bases sitting between them. This CDR3 comprises 12 residues. The CDR3 region has the DNA TGTGCCAGCAGCCTCGCGGGGCATGAGCAGTTCTTC. Its translation is CASSLAGHEQFF.

The V gene is TRBV28, the J gene TRBJ2-1; 8 nucleotides line up with TRBD1. The CDR3 length is 15 residues. Losses at the gene ends were 6 bases for V and 1 base for J; bases not matched to a gene: 5. Germline loops: CDR1 MDHEN, CDR2 SYDVKM. Here the CDR3 reads CASRPGDRSYNEQFF. The CDR3 bases are TGTGCCAGCAGACCTGGGGACAGGTCCTACAATGAGCAGTTCTTC.

This sequence joins TRBV12-3 or TRBV12-4 and TRBJ1-2; a possible D gene is TRBD1 (6 bases). V shed 3 bases and J shed 8 bases, with 13 bases lying between them. CDR3 length equals 13 residues. The CDR3 loop reads CASSFSTGKGYTF. The CDR3 bases are TGTGCCAGCAGTTTCAGTACAGGGAAGGGCTACACCTTC.

This chain joins TRBV5-6 and TRBJ1-6, with a weak D call TRBD1 (6 bases). This CDR3 is 18 amino acids long. Germline values: CDR1 SGHDT, CDR2 YYEEEE. The V gene lost 0 bases and the J gene lost 0 bases, with 13 bases spanning the gap. In DNA, the CDR3 is TGTGCCAGCAGCTTGGCCGTCTCCAGGGGCTCCTATAATTCACCCCTCCACTTT. Its protein product is CASSLAVSRGSYNSPLHF.

The rearrangement uses TRBV6-1 and TRBJ2-7, with D maybe TRBD1 (6 bases). The V gene lost 5 bases and the J gene lost 1 base, with 12 bases spanning the gap. Germline V gene sequence: CDR1 MNHNS, CDR2 SASEGT. The CDR3 spans 14 residues. CDR3 coding DNA: TGTGCCAGCAGTTCCGTGGACAGTTCCTACGAGCAGTACTTC. It encodes CASSSVDSSYEQYF.

The chain carries TRBV7-8 and TRBJ2-7; D remains unclear. The CDR3 runs to 11 residues. V lost 5 bases to trimming and J lost 2 bases, with 4 bases between them. CDR1 SGHVS and CDR2 FQNEAQ come from the germline V gene. This CDR3 is CASSPAYEQYF. As DNA, the CDR3 is TGTGCCAGCAGCCCCGCCTACGAGCAGTACTTC. Combining the CDR3 with reference TRBV7-8 and TRBJ2-7 gives the whole variable domain GAGVSQSPRYKVAKRGQDVALRCDPISGHVSLFWYQQALGQGPEFLTYFQNEAQLDKSGLPSDRFFAERPEGSVSTLKIQRTQQEDSAVYLCASSPAYEQYFGPGTRLTVT.

The V call is TRBV12-3 or TRBV12-4, the J call TRBJ2-5, with 8 bases fitting TRBD1. The junction had 7 bases not matched to a gene; V was cut back by 6 bases and J by 7 bases. This CDR3 region has 13 residues. The CDR3 nucleotides are TGTGCCAGCAGAACACAGGGGGATGGGACCCAGTACTTC. Protein sequence: CASRTQGDGTQYF.

This chain links TRBV11-3 with TRBJ2-2; 11 nucleotides line up with TRBD2. Losses at the gene ends were 7 bases for V and 7 bases for J; bases not matched to a gene: 8. The CDR3 runs 15 residues. Germline CDR1 reads SGHNT; CDR2 reads YENEEA. CDR3: CASTDSGRAVGELFF. The CDR3 DNA follows: TGTGCCAGCACCGATAGCGGGAGGGCCGTCGGGGAGCTGTTTTTT.

V gene TRBV7-9 combines with J gene TRBJ1-6, with 7 bases matching TRBD1. Germline CDR1 reads SEHNR; CDR2 reads FQNEAQ (reference sequence). Unmatched junction bases numbered 9, after V lost 6 bases and J lost 7 bases. The CDR3 loop spans 15 amino acids. This CDR3 is CASRLRDSLNSPLHF. In DNA form, the CDR3 reads TGTGCCAGCAGACTCCGGGACAGCCTCAATTCACCCCTCCACTTT.

This clone came up once. This chain connects TRBV3-1 (or the pseudogene TRBV3-2) to TRBJ2-2; D is unresolved. The CDR3 consists of 16 residues. The germline V gene has CDR1 LGHDT and CDR2 YNNKEL (reference sequence). Trimming took off 4 bases at V and 1 base at J, with 13 bases between the two ends. The CDR3 is CASSRLVTKNTGELFF. The CDR3 nucleotides read TGTGCCAGCAGCCGTTTAGTGACAAAGAACACCGGGGAGCTGTTTTTT.

The chain carries TRBV24-1 and TRBJ2-2, with D possibly TRBD2 on 5 matching bases. Germline V gene data show CDR1 as KGHDR and CDR2 as SFDVKD. The CDR3 length is 16 residues. Trimming left V 9 bases short and J 1 base short, with 17 bases between. The CDR3 nucleotides are TGTGCCACCTCCGCCCGGGGATTGAGGAACACCGGGGAGCTGTTTTTT. Translation gives CATSARGLRNTGELFF.

The DNA of the CDR3 is TGTGCCAGCAGCCTCTTAGCGGGAGAGAGAGTAGGGAATGAGCAGTTCTTC. Translated, it gives CASSLLAGERVGNEQFF. The chain links TRBV7-9 to TRBJ2-1; 9 bases agree with TRBD2. CDR1 and CDR2 (germline): SEHNR, FQNEAQ (reference sequence). This CDR3 spans 17 amino acids. V was pared by 5 bases and J by 7 bases, with 15 bases of the junction left unmatched.

The genes are TRBV18 and TRBJ2-1; weak D call: TRBD2 (8 bases). Germline CDR1 and CDR2: KGHSH and LQKENI. Trimming shortened V by 2 bases and J by 7 bases, and 21 bases separated the two germline ends. The CDR3 covers 17 residues. CDR3 amino acids: CASSPNPGLGGGNEQFF. CDR3 bases: TGTGCCAGCTCACCAAACCCGGGACTAGGGGGCGGAAATGAGCAGTTCTTC.

The CDR3 loop is CASSVGTNYEQYF. CDR3 sequence (DNA): TGTGCCAGCAGCGTAGGGACAAACTACGAGCAGTACTTC. This rearrangement joins TRBV9 to TRBJ2-7, with D possibly matching TRBD1 (5 bases). The V gene's germline CDR1 is SGDLS and CDR2 YYNGEE. Trimming left V 0 bases short and J 3 bases short, with 7 bases between. The CDR3 is made up of 13 amino acids. The full variable domain, with the rest looked up from reference TRBV9 and TRBJ2-7, is DSGVTQTPKHLITATGQRVTLRCSPRSGDLSVYWYQQSLDQGLQFLIQYYNGEERAKGNILERFSAQQFPDLHSELNLSSLELGDSALYFCASSVGTNYEQYFGPGTRLTVT.

J is TRBJ2-2 and V is TRBV6-6; weak D call: TRBD2 (6 bases). The CDR3 is 12 amino acids. V lost 11 bases to trimming and J lost 4 bases, with 11 bases between them. Looked up from germline, CDR1 is MNHNY and CDR2 is SVGAGI (reference sequence). CDR3: CALGTVTGELFF. CDR3 nucleotides: TGTGCCCTAGGGACTGTCACCGGGGAGCTGTTTTTT.

The chain uses TRBV29-1 and TRBJ2-5, with TRBD1 as a possible D gene (7 bases). CDR1 and CDR2 (germline): SQVTM, ANQGSEA. The CDR3 runs 13 residues. V lost 4 bases to trimming and J lost 5 bases, with 14 bases between them. DNA for the CDR3: TGCAGCGTTGTCGGGGGACAGTTCGAGACCCAGTACTTC. Its protein is CSVVGGQFETQYF.